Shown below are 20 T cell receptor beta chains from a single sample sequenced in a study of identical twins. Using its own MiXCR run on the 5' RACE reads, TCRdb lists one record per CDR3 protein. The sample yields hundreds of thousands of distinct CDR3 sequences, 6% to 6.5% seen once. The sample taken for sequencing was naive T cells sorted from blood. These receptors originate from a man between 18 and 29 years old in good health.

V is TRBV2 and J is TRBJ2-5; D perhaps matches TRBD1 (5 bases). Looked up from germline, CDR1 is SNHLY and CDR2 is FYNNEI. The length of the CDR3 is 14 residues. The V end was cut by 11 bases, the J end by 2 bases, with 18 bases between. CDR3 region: CAGRRKTAQETQYF. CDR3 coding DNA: TGTGCCGGCCGGCGCAAGACAGCTCAAGAGACCCAGTACTTC.

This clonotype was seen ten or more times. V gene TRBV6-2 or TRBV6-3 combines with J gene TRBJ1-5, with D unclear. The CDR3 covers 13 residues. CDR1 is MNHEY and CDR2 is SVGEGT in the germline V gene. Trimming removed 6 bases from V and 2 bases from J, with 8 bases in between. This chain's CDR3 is CASRNDGNQPQHF. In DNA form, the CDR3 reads TGTGCCAGCAGAAACGACGGCAATCAGCCCCAGCATTTT.

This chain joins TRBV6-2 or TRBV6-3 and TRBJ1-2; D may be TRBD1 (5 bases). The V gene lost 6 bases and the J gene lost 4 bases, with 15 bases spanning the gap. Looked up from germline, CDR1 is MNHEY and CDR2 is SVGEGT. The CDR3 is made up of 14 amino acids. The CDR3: CASSLIGAGYGYTF. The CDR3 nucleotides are TGTGCCAGCAGCCTAATAGGGGCCGGCTATGGCTACACCTTC.

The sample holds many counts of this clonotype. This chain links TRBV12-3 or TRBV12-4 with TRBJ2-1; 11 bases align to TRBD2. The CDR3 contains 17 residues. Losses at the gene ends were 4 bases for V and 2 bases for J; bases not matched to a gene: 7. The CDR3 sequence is CASSSGLAGRAYNEQFF. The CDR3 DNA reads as TGTGCCAGCAGTTCCGGACTAGCGGGCCGGGCCTACAATGAGCAGTTCTTC.

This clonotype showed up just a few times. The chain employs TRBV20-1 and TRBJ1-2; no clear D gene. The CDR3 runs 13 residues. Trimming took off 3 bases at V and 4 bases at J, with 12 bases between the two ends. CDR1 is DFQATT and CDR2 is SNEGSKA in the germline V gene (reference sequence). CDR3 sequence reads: CSARVIRAYGYTF. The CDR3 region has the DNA TGCAGTGCTAGGGTTATCCGGGCCTATGGCTACACCTTC.

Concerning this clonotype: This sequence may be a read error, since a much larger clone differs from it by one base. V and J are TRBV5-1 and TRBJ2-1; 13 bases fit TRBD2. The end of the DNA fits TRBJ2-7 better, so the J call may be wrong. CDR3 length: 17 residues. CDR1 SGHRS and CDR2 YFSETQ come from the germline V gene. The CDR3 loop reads CASSLRTGTSGIDEQYF. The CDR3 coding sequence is TGCGCCAGCAGCTTGCGGACCGGGACTAGCGGGATCGATGAGCAGTACTTC.

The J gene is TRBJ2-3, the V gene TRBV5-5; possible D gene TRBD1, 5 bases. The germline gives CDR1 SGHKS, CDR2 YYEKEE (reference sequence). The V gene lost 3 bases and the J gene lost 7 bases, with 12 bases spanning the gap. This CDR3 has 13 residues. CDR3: CASSSLQENTQYF. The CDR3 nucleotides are TGTGCCAGCAGCTCCTTACAGGAAAATACGCAGTATTTT.

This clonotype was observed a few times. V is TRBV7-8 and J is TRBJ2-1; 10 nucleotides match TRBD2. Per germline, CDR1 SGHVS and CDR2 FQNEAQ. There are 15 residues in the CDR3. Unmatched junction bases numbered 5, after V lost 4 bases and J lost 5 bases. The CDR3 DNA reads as TGTGCCAGCAGCTACCTAGCGGGAGCTCACAATGAGCAGTTCTTC. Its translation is CASSYLAGAHNEQFF.

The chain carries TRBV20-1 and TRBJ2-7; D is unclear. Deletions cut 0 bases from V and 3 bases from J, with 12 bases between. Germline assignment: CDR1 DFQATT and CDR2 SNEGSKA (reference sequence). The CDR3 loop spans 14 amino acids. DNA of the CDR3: TGCAGTGCTAGAGATTCGACACACCTCTACGAGCAGTACTTC. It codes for CSARDSTHLYEQYF.

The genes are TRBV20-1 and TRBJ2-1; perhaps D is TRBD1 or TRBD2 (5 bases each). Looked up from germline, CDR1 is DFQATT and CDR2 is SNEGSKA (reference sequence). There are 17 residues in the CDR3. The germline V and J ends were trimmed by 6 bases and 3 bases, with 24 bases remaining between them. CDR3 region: CSAPNPLQRTNYNEQFF. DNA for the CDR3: TGCAGTGCCCCAAACCCTCTACAGCGGACAAACTACAATGAGCAGTTCTTC.

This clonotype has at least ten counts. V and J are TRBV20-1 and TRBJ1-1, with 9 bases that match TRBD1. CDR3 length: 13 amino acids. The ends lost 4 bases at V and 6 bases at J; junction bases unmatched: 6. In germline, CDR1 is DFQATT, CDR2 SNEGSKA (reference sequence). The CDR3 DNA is TGCAGTGCTAAGGGGACAGGGCCCCCTGAAGCTTTCTTT. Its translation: CSAKGTGPPEAFF.

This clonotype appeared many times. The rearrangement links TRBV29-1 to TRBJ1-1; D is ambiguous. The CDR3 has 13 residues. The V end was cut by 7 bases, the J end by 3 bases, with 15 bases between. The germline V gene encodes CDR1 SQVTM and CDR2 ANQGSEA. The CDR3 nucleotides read TGCAGCGCATACTTGTTGGGAGACACTGAAGCTTTCTTT. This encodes CSAYLLGDTEAFF.

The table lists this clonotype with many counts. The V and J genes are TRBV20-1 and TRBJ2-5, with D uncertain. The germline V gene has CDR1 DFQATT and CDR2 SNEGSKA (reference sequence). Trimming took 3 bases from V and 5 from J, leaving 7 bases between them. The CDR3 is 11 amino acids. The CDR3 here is CSARQGETQYF. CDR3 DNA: TGCAGTGCTAGGCAAGGGGAGACCCAGTACTTC.

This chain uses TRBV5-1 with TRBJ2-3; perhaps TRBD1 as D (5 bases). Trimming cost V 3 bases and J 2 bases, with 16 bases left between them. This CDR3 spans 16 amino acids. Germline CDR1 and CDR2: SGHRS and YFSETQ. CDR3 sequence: CASSWGSGKTTDTQYF. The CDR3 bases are TGCGCCAGCAGCTGGGGCTCTGGCAAAACCACAGATACGCAGTATTTT.

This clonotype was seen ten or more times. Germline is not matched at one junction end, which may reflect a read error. For the CDR3, the DNA is TGTGCCACCAGTGGAGCCGTCCTCCGGGGGAAAGATGAAAAACTGTTTTTT. It is translated as CATSGAVLRGKDEKLFF. The chain has TRBV12-3 or TRBV12-4 and TRBJ1-4; the D gene is possibly TRBD1 (5 bases). CDR3 length: 17 amino acids.

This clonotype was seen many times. DNA of the CDR3: TGCGCCATTAAAGGGCTACAGGGTAACTATGGCTACACCTTC. This sequence encodes CAIKGLQGNYGYTF. This chain uses TRBV10-2 with TRBJ1-2; tentative D call: TRBD1 (6 bases). The CDR3 contains 14 residues. V was cut by 10 bases and J by 1 base, with 16 bases left in between. Looked up from germline, CDR1 is WSHSY and CDR2 is SAAADI.

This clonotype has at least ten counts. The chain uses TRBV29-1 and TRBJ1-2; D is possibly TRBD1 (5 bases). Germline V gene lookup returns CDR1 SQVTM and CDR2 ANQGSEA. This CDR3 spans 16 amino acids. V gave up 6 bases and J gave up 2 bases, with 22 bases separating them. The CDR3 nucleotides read TGCAGCGTCCGGGGGGACTCAGAGGGATTAAACTATGGCTACACCTTC. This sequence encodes CSVRGDSEGLNYGYTF.

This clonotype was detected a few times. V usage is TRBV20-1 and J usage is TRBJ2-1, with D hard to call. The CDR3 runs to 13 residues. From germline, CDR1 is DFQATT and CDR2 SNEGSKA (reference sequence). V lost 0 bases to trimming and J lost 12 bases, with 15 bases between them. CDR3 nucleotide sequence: TGCAGTGCTAGAGATCTTCGTCAGTACGGGCAGTTCTTC. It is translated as CSARDLRQYGQFF.

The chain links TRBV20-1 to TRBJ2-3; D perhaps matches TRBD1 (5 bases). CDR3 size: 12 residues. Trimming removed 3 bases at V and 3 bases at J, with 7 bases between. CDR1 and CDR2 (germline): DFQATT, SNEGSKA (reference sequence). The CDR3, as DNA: TGCAGTGCTAGTCGGACAACAGATACGCAGTATTTT. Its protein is CSASRTTDTQYF.

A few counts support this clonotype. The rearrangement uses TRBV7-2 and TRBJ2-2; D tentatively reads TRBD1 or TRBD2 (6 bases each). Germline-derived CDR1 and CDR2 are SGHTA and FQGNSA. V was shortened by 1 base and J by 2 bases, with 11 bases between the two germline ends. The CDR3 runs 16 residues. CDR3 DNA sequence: TGTGCCAGCAGCTTAGACGGGGGCTTCAACACCGGGGAGCTGTTTTTT. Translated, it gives CASSLDGGFNTGELFF.